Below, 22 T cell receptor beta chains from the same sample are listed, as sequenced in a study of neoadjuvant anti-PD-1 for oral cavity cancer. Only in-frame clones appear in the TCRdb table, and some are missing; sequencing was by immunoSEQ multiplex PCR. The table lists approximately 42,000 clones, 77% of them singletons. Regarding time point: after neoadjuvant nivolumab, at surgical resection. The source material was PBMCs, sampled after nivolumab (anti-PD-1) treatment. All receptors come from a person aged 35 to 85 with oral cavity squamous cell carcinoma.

CDR3 protein: CASSLGQVGNTEAFF. CDR3 coding DNA: TGCGCCAGCAGCTTGGGACAGGTAGGGAACACTGAAGCTTTCTTT. The gene calls are TRBV5-1 and TRBJ1-1; tentatively, D is TRBD1 (6 bases). V lost 0 bases to trimming and J lost 1 base, with 10 bases between them. This CDR3 comprises 15 residues. Germline V gene sequence: CDR1 SGHRS, CDR2 YFSETQ.

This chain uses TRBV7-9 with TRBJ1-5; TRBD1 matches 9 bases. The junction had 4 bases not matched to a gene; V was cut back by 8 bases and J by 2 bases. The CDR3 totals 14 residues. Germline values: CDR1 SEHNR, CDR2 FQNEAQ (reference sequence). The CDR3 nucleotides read TGTGCCAGCGGGGGACAGGGTGGCAATCAGCCCCAGCATTTT. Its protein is CASGGQGGNQPQHF. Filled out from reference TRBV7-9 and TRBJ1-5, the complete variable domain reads DTGVSQNPRHKITKRGQNVTFRCDPISEHNRLYWYRQTLGQGPEFLTYFQNEAQLEKSRLLSDRFSAERPKGSFSTLEIQRTEQGDSAMYLCASGGQGGNQPQHFGDGTRLSIL.

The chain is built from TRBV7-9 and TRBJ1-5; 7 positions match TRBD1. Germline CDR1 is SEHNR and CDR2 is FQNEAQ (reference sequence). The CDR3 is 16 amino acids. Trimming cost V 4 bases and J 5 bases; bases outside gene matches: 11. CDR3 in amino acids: CASSSQQGTADQPQHF. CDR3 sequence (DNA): TGTGCCAGCAGCTCTCAACAAGGGACAGCTGATCAGCCCCAGCATTTT.

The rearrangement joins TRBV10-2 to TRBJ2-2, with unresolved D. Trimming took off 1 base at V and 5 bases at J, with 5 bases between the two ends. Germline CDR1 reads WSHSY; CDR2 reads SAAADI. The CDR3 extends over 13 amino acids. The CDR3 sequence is CASSEWGTGELFF. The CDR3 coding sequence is TGCGCCAGCAGTGAGTGGGGAACCGGGGAGCTGTTTTTT.

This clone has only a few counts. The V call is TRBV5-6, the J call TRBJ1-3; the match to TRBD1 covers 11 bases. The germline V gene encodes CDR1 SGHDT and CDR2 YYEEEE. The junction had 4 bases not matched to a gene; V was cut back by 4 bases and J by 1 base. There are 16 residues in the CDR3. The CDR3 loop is CASSRTGGPSGNTIYF. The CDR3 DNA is TGTGCCAGCAGCAGGACAGGGGGCCCTTCTGGAAACACCATATATTTT.

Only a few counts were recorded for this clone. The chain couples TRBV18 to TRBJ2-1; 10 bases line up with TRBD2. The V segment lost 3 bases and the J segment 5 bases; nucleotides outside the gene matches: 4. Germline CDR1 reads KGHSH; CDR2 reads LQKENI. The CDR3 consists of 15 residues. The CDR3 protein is CASSPRTSGHNEQFF. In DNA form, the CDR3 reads TGTGCCAGCTCACCTAGGACTAGCGGCCACAATGAGCAGTTCTTC.

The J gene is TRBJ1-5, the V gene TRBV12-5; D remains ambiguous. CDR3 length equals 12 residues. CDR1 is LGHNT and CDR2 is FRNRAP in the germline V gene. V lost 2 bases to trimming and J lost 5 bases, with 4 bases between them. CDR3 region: CASGLWYQPQHF. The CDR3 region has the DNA TGTGCTAGTGGTTTGTGGTATCAGCCCCAGCATTTT.

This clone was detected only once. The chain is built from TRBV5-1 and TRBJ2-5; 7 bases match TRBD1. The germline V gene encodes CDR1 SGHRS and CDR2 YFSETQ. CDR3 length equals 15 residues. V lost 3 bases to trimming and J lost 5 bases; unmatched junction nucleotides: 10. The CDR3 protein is CASSYTGVVRETQYF. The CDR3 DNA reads TGCGCCAGCAGCTATACAGGGGTCGTTCGGGAGACCCAGTACTTC.

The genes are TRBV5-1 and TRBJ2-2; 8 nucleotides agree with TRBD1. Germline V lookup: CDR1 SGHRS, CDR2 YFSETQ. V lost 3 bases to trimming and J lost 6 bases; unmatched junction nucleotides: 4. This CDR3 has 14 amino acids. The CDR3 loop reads CASSSGGASGELFF. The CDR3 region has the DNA TGCGCCAGCAGCTCAGGGGGCGCATCCGGGGAGCTGTTTTTT. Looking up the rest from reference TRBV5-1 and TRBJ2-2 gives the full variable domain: KAGVTQTPRYLIKTRGQQVTLSCSPISGHRSVSWYQQTPGQGLQFLFEYFSETQRNKGNFPGRFSGRQFSNSRSEMNVSTLELGDSALYLCASSSGGASGELFFGEGSRLTVL.

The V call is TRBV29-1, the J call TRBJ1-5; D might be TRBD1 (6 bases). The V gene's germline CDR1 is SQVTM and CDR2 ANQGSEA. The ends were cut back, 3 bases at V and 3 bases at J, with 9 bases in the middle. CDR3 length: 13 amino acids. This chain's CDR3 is CSVESGVNQPQHF. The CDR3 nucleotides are TGCAGCGTTGAGTCAGGGGTCAATCAGCCCCAGCATTTT.

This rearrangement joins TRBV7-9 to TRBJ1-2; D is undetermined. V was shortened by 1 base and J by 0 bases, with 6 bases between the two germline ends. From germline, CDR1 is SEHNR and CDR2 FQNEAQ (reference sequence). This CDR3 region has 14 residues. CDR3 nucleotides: TGTGCCAGCAGCTTAGTAACAGCTAACTATGGCTACACCTTC. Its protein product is CASSLVTANYGYTF. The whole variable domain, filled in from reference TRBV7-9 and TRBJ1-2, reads DTGVSQNPRHKITKRGQNVTFRCDPISEHNRLYWYRQTLGQGPEFLTYFQNEAQLEKSRLLSDRFSAERPKGSFSTLEIQRTEQGDSAMYLCASSLVTANYGYTFGSGTRLTVV.

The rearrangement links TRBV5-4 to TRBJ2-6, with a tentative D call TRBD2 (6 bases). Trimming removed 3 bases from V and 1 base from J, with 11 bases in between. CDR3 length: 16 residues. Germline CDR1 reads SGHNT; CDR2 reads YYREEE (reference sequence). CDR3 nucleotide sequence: TGTGCCAGCAGCTCGGGACTCCCTTCTGGGGCCAACGTCCTGACTTTC. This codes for CASSSGLPSGANVLTF.

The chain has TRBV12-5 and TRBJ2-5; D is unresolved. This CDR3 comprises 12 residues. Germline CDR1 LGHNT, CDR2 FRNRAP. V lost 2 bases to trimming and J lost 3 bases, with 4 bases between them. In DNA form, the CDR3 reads TGTGCTAGTGGTTTGCTCGAAGAGACCCAGTACTTC. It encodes CASGLLEETQYF.

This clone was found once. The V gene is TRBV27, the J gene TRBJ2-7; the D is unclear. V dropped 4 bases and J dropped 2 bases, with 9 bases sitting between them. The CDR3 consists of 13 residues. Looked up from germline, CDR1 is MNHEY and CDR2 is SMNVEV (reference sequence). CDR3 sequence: CASSSHRAYEQYF. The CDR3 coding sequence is TGTGCCAGCAGTTCCCACAGAGCCTACGAGCAGTACTTC.

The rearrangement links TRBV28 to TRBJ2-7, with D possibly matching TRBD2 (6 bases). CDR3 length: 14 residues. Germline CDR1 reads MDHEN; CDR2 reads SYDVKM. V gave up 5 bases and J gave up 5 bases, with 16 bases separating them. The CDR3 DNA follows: TGTGCCAGCAGTCCCACTGGGGGAGGTAACGAGCAGTACTTC. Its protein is CASSPTGGGNEQYF.

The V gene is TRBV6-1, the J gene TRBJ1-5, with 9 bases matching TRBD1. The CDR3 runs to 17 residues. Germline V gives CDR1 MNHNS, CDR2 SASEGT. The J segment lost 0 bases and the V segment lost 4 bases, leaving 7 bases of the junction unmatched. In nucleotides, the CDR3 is TGTGCCAGCAGTGCCGGACAGGGGACAAATAGCAATCAGCCCCAGCATTTT. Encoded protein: CASSAGQGTNSNQPQHF.

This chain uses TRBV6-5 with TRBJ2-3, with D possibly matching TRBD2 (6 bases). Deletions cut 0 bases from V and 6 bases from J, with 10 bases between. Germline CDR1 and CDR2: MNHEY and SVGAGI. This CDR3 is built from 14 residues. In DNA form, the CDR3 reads TGTGCCAGCAGTTACTCGAGGGGAGGCGATACGCAGTATTTT. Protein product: CASSYSRGGDTQYF.

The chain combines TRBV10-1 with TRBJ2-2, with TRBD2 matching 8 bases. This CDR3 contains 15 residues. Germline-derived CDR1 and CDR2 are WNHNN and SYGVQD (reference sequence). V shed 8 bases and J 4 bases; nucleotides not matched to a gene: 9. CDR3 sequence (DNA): TGCGCCAGCGGCAAGGAGCGGGGGATCACCGGGGAGCTGTTTTTT. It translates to CASGKERGITGELFF.

The CDR3 loop reads CASSVDSGQPQHF. The CDR3 DNA reads as TGTGCCAGCAGCGTAGATTCGGGTCAGCCCCAGCATTTT. The chain employs TRBV9 and TRBJ1-5; D remains ambiguous. The CDR3 spans 13 residues. Per the germline V gene, CDR1 is SGDLS and CDR2 is YYNGEE. The V gene lost 0 bases and the J gene lost 6 bases, with 7 bases spanning the gap. The full variable domain, its missing parts supplied by reference TRBV9 and TRBJ1-5, is DSGVTQTPKHLITATGQRVTLRCSPRSGDLSVYWYQQSLDQGLQFLIQYYNGEERAKGNILERFSAQQFPDLHSELNLSSLELGDSALYFCASSVDSGQPQHFGDGTRLSIL.

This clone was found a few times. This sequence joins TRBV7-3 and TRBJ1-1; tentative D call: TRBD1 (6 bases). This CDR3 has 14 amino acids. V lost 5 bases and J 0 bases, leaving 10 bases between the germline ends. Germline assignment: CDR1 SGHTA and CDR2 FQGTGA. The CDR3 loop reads CASSLSGVNTEAFF. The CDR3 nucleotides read TGTGCCAGCAGCCTCTCAGGGGTGAACACTGAAGCTTTCTTT.

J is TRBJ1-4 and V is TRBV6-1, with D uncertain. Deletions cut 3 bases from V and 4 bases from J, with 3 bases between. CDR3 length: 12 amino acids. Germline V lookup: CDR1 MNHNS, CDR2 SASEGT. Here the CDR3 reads CASSERNEKLFF. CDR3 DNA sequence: TGTGCCAGCAGTGAGCGTAATGAAAAACTGTTTTTT.

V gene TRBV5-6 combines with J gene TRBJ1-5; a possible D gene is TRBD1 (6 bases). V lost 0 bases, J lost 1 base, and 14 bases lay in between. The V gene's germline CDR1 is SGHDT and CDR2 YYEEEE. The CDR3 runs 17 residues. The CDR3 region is CASSLGAGGRSNQPQHF. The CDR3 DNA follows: TGTGCCAGCAGCTTGGGGGCTGGGGGGCGAAGCAATCAGCCCCAGCATTTT.